The 8 T cell receptor beta chains below come from one sample, sequenced in a study of CD8+ T cells in alopecia areata. RNA was extracted and reverse transcribed into cDNA as the sequencing template. Measured with immunoSEQ multiplex PCR; TCRdb has only the in-frame clones, and not every one. The sample has about 150,000 clones; roughly 44% are singletons. Material: CD4+ T cells sorted from blood. The receptors originated from a human donor with alopecia areata.

This clone turned up a few times. The DNA of the CDR3 is TGCAGCGTTGATTATGGCAGGGGGTCTGAAGCTTTCTTT. As protein: CSVDYGRGSEAFF. This sequence joins TRBV29-1 and TRBJ1-1; 7 bases agree with TRBD1. Germline CDR1 is SQVTM and CDR2 is ANQGSEA. V gave up 3 bases and J gave up 6 bases; unmatched junction bases: 7. This CDR3 region has 13 residues.

This CDR3 is CASGTSVDYEQYF. CDR3 bases: TGCGCCAGCGGGACTAGCGTGGACTACGAGCAGTACTTC. The rearrangement links TRBV4-1 to TRBJ2-7; 10 positions agree with TRBD2. CDR1 and CDR2 (germline): MGHRA, YSYEKL. The junction had 4 bases not matched to a gene; V was cut back by 8 bases and J by 3 bases. This CDR3 comprises 13 residues.

The gene calls are TRBV6-5 and TRBJ2-7, with 9 nucleotides matching TRBD1. Germline CDR1 MNHEY, CDR2 SVGAGI. The CDR3 is 14 residues long. V shed 6 bases and J 6 bases; nucleotides not matched to a gene: 9. Here the CDR3 DNA reads TGTGCCAGCAGCTCGAGTGGACAGGGGCTCGAGCAGTACTTC. Translated, it gives CASSSSGQGLEQYF.

The table lists this clone with a count of one. This chain joins TRBV4-1 and TRBJ2-7, with TRBD2 matching over 14 bases. CDR1 and CDR2 (germline): MGHRA, YSYEKL. V shed 1 base, J shed 0 bases, and the junction held 5 bases outside the gene matches. The CDR3 has 18 residues. The CDR3 nucleotides read TGCGCCAGCAGCCAAGCCGAGGGACTAGCGGGAGTCTCCTACGAGCAGTACTTC. It specifies CASSQAEGLAGVSYEQYF.

The gene calls are TRBV5-1 and TRBJ2-3; TRBD1 matches 8 bases. Germline-derived CDR1 and CDR2 are SGHRS and YFSETQ. Trimming took 4 bases from V and 3 from J; bases not matched to a gene: 10. There are 16 residues in the CDR3. The CDR3 DNA reads as TGCGCCAGCAGCCAACTGCGGGACAGGAAGACAGATACGCAGTATTTT. Its translation is CASSQLRDRKTDTQYF.

This clone occurred a few times. The CDR3 region has the DNA TGTGCCAGCAGTTTACAGCGGATAAAAAACATTCAGTACTTC. Its protein product is CASSLQRIKNIQYF. This sequence joins TRBV28 and TRBJ2-4; TRBD2 is a possible D gene (5 bases). Germline CDR1 is MDHEN and CDR2 is SYDVKM. CDR3 length equals 14 residues. V was cut by 2 bases and J by 4 bases, with 9 bases left in between.

The gene calls are TRBV7-9 and TRBJ2-1, with 7 bases aligning to TRBD2. Per the germline V gene, CDR1 is SEHNR and CDR2 is FQNEAQ (reference sequence). The CDR3 length is 16 residues. The J segment lost 2 bases and the V segment lost 1 base, leaving 5 bases of the junction unmatched. Here the CDR3 reads CASSLGSGPPYNEQFF. The CDR3 coding sequence is TGTGCCAGCAGCTTAGGTAGCGGGCCCCCCTACAATGAGCAGTTCTTC.

The chain has TRBV11-2 and TRBJ1-1; weak D call: TRBD1 (6 bases). This CDR3 is built from 16 residues. Trimming pared 0 bases from V and 1 base from J, leaving 12 bases between. Germline V gene sequence: CDR1 SGHAT, CDR2 FQNNGV. CDR3 DNA sequence: TGTGCCAGCAGCTTAGATCAAGGGGGAGGGAACACTGAAGCTTTCTTT. Its protein is CASSLDQGGGNTEAFF.